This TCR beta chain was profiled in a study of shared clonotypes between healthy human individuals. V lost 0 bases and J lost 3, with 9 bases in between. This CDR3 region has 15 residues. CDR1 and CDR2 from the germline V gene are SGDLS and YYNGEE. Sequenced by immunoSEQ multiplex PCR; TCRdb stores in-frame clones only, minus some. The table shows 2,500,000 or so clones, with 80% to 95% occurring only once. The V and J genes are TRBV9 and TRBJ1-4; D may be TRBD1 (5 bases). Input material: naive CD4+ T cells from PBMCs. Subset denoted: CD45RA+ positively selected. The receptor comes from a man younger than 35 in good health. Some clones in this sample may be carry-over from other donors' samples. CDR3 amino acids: CASSVEWGANEKLFF. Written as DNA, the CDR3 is TGTGCCAGCAGCGTAGAATGGGGGGCTAATGAAAAACTGTTTTTT. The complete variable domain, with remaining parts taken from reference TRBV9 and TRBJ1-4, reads DSGVTQTPKHLITATGQRVTLRCSPRSGDLSVYWYQQSLDQGLQFLIQYYNGEERAKGNILERFSAQQFPDLHSELNLSSLELGDSALYFCASSVEWGANEKLFFGSGTQLSVL.